The rows below give T cell receptor beta chains drawn from one sample of a study of blood T cell repertoires in COVID-19. TCRdb's copy holds only in-frame clones and misses some; the assay was immunoSEQ multiplex PCR. The profile covers roughly 200,000 clones, with about 83% appearing a single time and about 6.2% taken by the ten largest. Sequencing input: peripheral blood. The receptors come from a man between 60 and 70 years old who had recovered from COVID-19. The CDR3 runs from the conserved cysteine through the conserved F or W. Each record gives: clone size, D gene, V gene, J gene, CDR3 protein, CDR3 DNA. D genes are given only for firm matches. Size is omitted from some rows. Given values are once, few, many or a class for expanded clones.

clone size: NA
D gene: TRBD2
V gene: TRBV24-1
J gene: TRBJ2-3
CDR3 protein: CATSDRTSGGVDTQYF
CDR3 DNA: TGTGCCACCAGTGATAGGACTAGCGGGGGAGTAGATACGCAGTATTTT

clone size: NA
D gene: TRBD1
V gene: TRBV5-1
J gene: TRBJ2-6
CDR3 protein: CASSPRRGDRVYSGANVLTF
CDR3 DNA: TGCGCCAGCAGCCCACGGAGGGGGGACAGGGTTTACTCTGGGGCCAACGTCCTGACTTTC

clone size: NA
D gene: NA
V gene: TRBV24-1
J gene: TRBJ2-2
CDR3 protein: CATSDFRELFF
CDR3 DNA: TGTGCCACCAGTGATTTTAGGGAGCTGTTTTTT

clone size: NA
D gene: TRBD1
V gene: TRBV4-1
J gene: TRBJ1-3
CDR3 protein: CASSQEPKTGASGNTIYF
CDR3 DNA: TGCGCCAGCAGCCAAGAGCCTAAAACAGGGGCCTCTGGAAACACCATATATTTT

clone size: NA
D gene: NA
V gene: TRBV13
J gene: TRBJ2-5
CDR3 protein: CASSHKAETQYF
CDR3 DNA: TGTGCCAGCAGCCATAAAGCGGAGACCCAGTACTTC

clone size: NA
D gene: NA
V gene: TRBV7-3
J gene: TRBJ2-2
CDR3 protein: CASSPGLLNTGELFF
CDR3 DNA: TGTGCCAGCAGCCCCGGACTGCTGAACACCGGGGAGCTGTTTTTT

clone size: NA
D gene: NA
V gene: TRBV7-9
J gene: TRBJ2-3
CDR3 protein: CASSSGTTPDTQYF
CDR3 DNA: TGTGCCAGCAGCTCGGGGACAACCCCAGATACGCAGTATTTT

clone size: few
D gene: TRBD2
V gene: TRBV5-1
J gene: TRBJ2-1
CDR3 protein: CASTPLVIAGANEQFF
CDR3 DNA: TGCGCCAGCACCCCTTTAGTGATAGCGGGAGCGAATGAGCAGTTCTTC

clone size: NA
D gene: TRBD1
V gene: TRBV18
J gene: TRBJ2-1
CDR3 protein: CASSLDRGFVDEQFF
CDR3 DNA: TGTGCCAGCTCACTGGACAGGGGGTTTGTGGATGAGCAGTTCTTC

clone size: NA
D gene: NA
V gene: TRBV30
J gene: TRBJ2-6
CDR3 protein: CAWRPVSGANVLTF
CDR3 DNA: TGTGCCTGGAGGCCAGTCTCTGGGGCCAACGTCCTGACTTTC

clone size: NA
D gene: NA
V gene: TRBV5-1
J gene: TRBJ1-4
CDR3 protein: CASSLVGRGGEKLFF
CDR3 DNA: TGCGCCAGCAGCTTGGTGGGCAGGGGTGGCGAAAAACTGTTTTTT

clone size: NA
D gene: TRBD1
V gene: TRBV5-1
J gene: TRBJ1-5
CDR3 protein: CASSLGDRDQPQHF
CDR3 DNA: TGCGCCAGCAGCTTGGGGGACAGGGATCAGCCCCAGCATTTT

clone size: NA
D gene: TRBD2
V gene: TRBV14
J gene: TRBJ2-7
CDR3 protein: CASSPGGAGTSGKKTVYEQYF
CDR3 DNA: TGTGCCAGCAGCCCGGGGGGGGCCGGGACTAGCGGGAAAAAAACCGTCTACGAGCAGTACTTC

clone size: NA
D gene: TRBD2
V gene: TRBV9
J gene: TRBJ2-7
CDR3 protein: CASSAGGTSAYEQYF
CDR3 DNA: TGTGCCAGCAGCGCCGGGGGGACTAGCGCCTACGAGCAGTACTTC

clone size: NA
D gene: TRBD2
V gene: TRBV30
J gene: TRBJ2-4
CDR3 protein: CAWSDIPRAGGLAKNIQYF
CDR3 DNA: TGTGCCTGGAGTGACATTCCACGGGCGGGAGGGCTAGCCAAAAACATTCAGTACTTC

clone size: NA
D gene: NA
V gene: TRBV7-8
J gene: TRBJ1-2
CDR3 protein: CASSRAGLGGNGYTF
CDR3 DNA: TGTGCCAGCAGCCGAGCCGGCCTTGGGGGGAATGGCTACACCTTC

clone size: NA
D gene: NA
V gene: TRBV9
J gene: TRBJ2-7
CDR3 protein: CASSTRDSTVYEQYF
CDR3 DNA: TGTGCCAGCAGCACTCGGGACTCTACAGTCTACGAGCAGTACTTC

clone size: NA
D gene: NA
V gene: TRBV5-8
J gene: TRBJ1-1
CDR3 protein: CASSLDSGLYVRAFF
CDR3 DNA: TGTGCCAGCAGCTTGGATTCGGGACTTTACGTTCGGGCTTTCTTT

clone size: NA
D gene: NA
V gene: TRBV5-1
J gene: TRBJ1-4
CDR3 protein: CASSLEGRTNEKLFF
CDR3 DNA: TGCGCCAGCAGCTTGGAAGGGAGAACTAATGAAAAACTGTTTTTT

clone size: NA
D gene: TRBD1
V gene: TRBV29-1
J gene: TRBJ1-5
CDR3 protein: CSARDRGGQPQHF
CDR3 DNA: TGCAGCGCCAGAGACAGGGGAGGTCAGCCCCAGCATTTT

clone size: NA
D gene: TRBD2
V gene: TRBV19
J gene: TRBJ2-3
CDR3 protein: CASRRTSGIQDTQYF
CDR3 DNA: TGTGCCAGTAGGCGGACTAGCGGGATTCAAGATACGCAGTATTTT

clone size: NA
D gene: NA
V gene: TRBV7-9
J gene: TRBJ2-3
CDR3 protein: CASSLQGTSTDTQYF
CDR3 DNA: TGTGCCAGCAGCTTACAAGGGACTAGCACAGATACGCAGTATTTT

clone size: NA
D gene: NA
V gene: TRBV5-4
J gene: TRBJ1-5
CDR3 protein: CASSPAPDQPQHF
CDR3 DNA: TGTGCCAGCAGCCCCGCCCCGGATCAGCCCCAGCATTTT

clone size: once
D gene: NA
V gene: TRBV3-1/TRBV3-2
J gene: TRBJ1-4
CDR3 protein: CASSQGSGEKLFF
CDR3 DNA: TGTGCCAGCAGCCAAGGGTCGGGTGAAAAACTGTTTTTT

clone size: NA
D gene: NA
V gene: TRBV6-5
J gene: TRBJ2-5
CDR3 protein: CASTIGGKETQYF
CDR3 DNA: TGTGCCAGCACCATCGGGGGTAAAGAGACCCAGTACTTC

clone size: NA
D gene: TRBD2
V gene: TRBV6-5
J gene: TRBJ2-7
CDR3 protein: CASRGLAGGEQYF
CDR3 DNA: TGTGCCAGCAGGGGACTAGCCGGGGGCGAGCAGTACTTC

clone size: once
D gene: TRBD2
V gene: TRBV11-2
J gene: TRBJ2-4
CDR3 protein: CASSTDWGGIQYF
CDR3 DNA: TGTGCCAGCAGCACTGACTGGGGGGGCATTCAGTACTTC

clone size: NA
D gene: NA
V gene: TRBV7-2
J gene: TRBJ2-2
CDR3 protein: CASRRANTGELFF
CDR3 DNA: TGTGCCAGCCGCAGGGCGAACACCGGGGAGCTGTTTTTT

clone size: NA
D gene: TRBD1
V gene: TRBV28
J gene: TRBJ1-4
CDR3 protein: CASSLGQGAEKLFF
CDR3 DNA: TGTGCCAGCAGTTTGGGACAGGGGGCTGAAAAACTGTTTTTT

clone size: NA
D gene: NA
V gene: TRBV6-1
J gene: TRBJ2-7
CDR3 protein: CASSDPSAGRQYEQYF
CDR3 DNA: TGTGCCAGCAGTGACCCGTCGGCAGGGAGGCAGTACGAGCAGTACTTC

clone size: once
D gene: TRBD1
V gene: TRBV5-1
J gene: TRBJ1-1
CDR3 protein: CASSFPAGTANTEAFF
CDR3 DNA: TGCGCCAGCAGCTTCCCCGCCGGGACAGCGAACACTGAAGCTTTCTTT

clone size: once
D gene: NA
V gene: TRBV30
J gene: TRBJ2-7
CDR3 protein: CAWRDNDRIQYF
CDR3 DNA: TGTGCCTGGAGGGATAACGACAGGATACAGTACTTC

clone size: NA
D gene: NA
V gene: TRBV20-1
J gene: TRBJ2-3
CDR3 protein: CSLSIADTQYF
CDR3 DNA: TGCAGTCTCTCTATTGCAGATACGCAGTATTTT

clone size: NA
D gene: NA
V gene: TRBV3-1/TRBV3-2
J gene: TRBJ2-5
CDR3 protein: CASSQQGETQYF
CDR3 DNA: TGTGCCAGCAGCCAACAGGGGGAGACCCAGTACTTC

clone size: NA
D gene: NA
V gene: TRBV6-5
J gene: TRBJ1-5
CDR3 protein: CASRAPAGWHQPQHF
CDR3 DNA: TGTGCCAGCAGAGCTCCAGCGGGGTGGCATCAGCCCCAGCATTTT

clone size: NA
D gene: TRBD1
V gene: TRBV7-9
J gene: TRBJ1-2
CDR3 protein: CASSFRDATGDGYGYTF
CDR3 DNA: TGTGCCAGCAGCTTCCGGGACGCCACAGGGGACGGCTATGGCTACACCTTC

clone size: NA
D gene: NA
V gene: TRBV3-1/TRBV3-2
J gene: TRBJ2-1
CDR3 protein: CASSQWGGDEQFF
CDR3 DNA: TGTGCCAGCAGCCAATGGGGCGGAGATGAGCAGTTCTTC

clone size: few
D gene: TRBD1
V gene: TRBV2
J gene: TRBJ2-1
CDR3 protein: CASSGQGGQEEQFF
CDR3 DNA: TGTGCCAGCAGTGGACAGGGGGGACAAGAAGAGCAGTTCTTC

clone size: NA
D gene: NA
V gene: TRBV7-2
J gene: TRBJ2-2
CDR3 protein: CASSPGRRDDAGELFF
CDR3 DNA: TGTGCCAGCAGCCCTGGCCGCAGGGATGACGCCGGGGAGCTGTTTTTT

clone size: NA
D gene: NA
V gene: TRBV28
J gene: TRBJ1-1
CDR3 protein: CASTFTTGFGKEAFF
CDR3 DNA: TGTGCCAGCACTTTTACCACAGGGTTTGGGAAGGAAGCTTTCTTT

clone size: NA
D gene: TRBD2
V gene: TRBV30
J gene: TRBJ2-5
CDR3 protein: CAWTRGRQETQYF
CDR3 DNA: TGTGCCTGGACGCGCGGGAGGCAAGAGACCCAGTACTTC

clone size: NA
D gene: NA
V gene: TRBV19
J gene: TRBJ1-5
CDR3 protein: CASSIVQGSNQPQHF
CDR3 DNA: TGTGCCAGTAGTATAGTACAGGGAAGCAATCAGCCCCAGCATTTT

clone size: NA
D gene: NA
V gene: TRBV2
J gene: TRBJ2-1
CDR3 protein: CASSYEVGEQFF
CDR3 DNA: TGTGCCAGCAGTTACGAGGTCGGTGAGCAGTTCTTC

clone size: NA
D gene: TRBD1
V gene: TRBV19
J gene: TRBJ1-6
CDR3 protein: CASTEGAGGTTPLHF
CDR3 DNA: TGTGCCAGTACTGAGGGGGCAGGGGGAACAACACCCCTCCACTTT

clone size: NA
D gene: TRBD1
V gene: TRBV7-8
J gene: TRBJ1-2
CDR3 protein: CASSKLGQGNYGYTF
CDR3 DNA: TGTGCCAGCAGCAAATTGGGACAGGGAAACTATGGCTACACCTTC

clone size: NA
D gene: TRBD2
V gene: TRBV5-4
J gene: TRBJ2-3
CDR3 protein: CASSAGLAGGTDTQYF
CDR3 DNA: TGTGCCAGCAGCGCAGGACTAGCGGGAGGGACAGATACGCAGTATTTT

clone size: NA
D gene: NA
V gene: TRBV12-5
J gene: TRBJ1-4
CDR3 protein: CASGKQAPANEKLFF
CDR3 DNA: TGTGCTAGTGGAAAACAGGCCCCGGCTAATGAAAAACTGTTTTTT

clone size: few
D gene: TRBD1
V gene: TRBV3-1/TRBV3-2
J gene: TRBJ1-2
CDR3 protein: CASSQDLSQGLAYGYTF
CDR3 DNA: TGTGCCAGCAGCCAAGATTTATCACAGGGGCTCGCTTATGGCTACACCTTC

clone size: NA
D gene: TRBD1
V gene: TRBV2
J gene: TRBJ2-7
CDR3 protein: CASGSGTGTYEQYF
CDR3 DNA: TGTGCCAGCGGCTCCGGGACAGGAACCTACGAGCAGTACTTC

clone size: NA
D gene: NA
V gene: TRBV13
J gene: TRBJ2-7
CDR3 protein: CASSVDCGNGACEQYF
CDR3 DNA: TGTGCCAGCAGCGTGGACTGCGGCAACGGTGCTTGCGAGCAGTACTTC

clone size: NA
D gene: NA
V gene: TRBV11-2
J gene: TRBJ2-7
CDR3 protein: CASSLVGQGSYEQYF
CDR3 DNA: TGTGCCAGCAGCTTAGTAGGCCAGGGGTCCTACGAGCAGTACTTC

clone size: NA
D gene: TRBD1
V gene: TRBV5-1
J gene: TRBJ2-2
CDR3 protein: CASSSEGDRVNTGELFF
CDR3 DNA: TGCGCCAGCAGCTCGGAAGGGGACAGGGTGAACACCGGGGAGCTGTTTTTT

clone size: NA
D gene: NA
V gene: TRBV27
J gene: TRBJ1-5
CDR3 protein: CATTISPQGKTDLNQPQHF
CDR3 DNA: TGTGCCACCACCATTTCCCCGCAGGGTAAAACAGACCTTAATCAGCCCCAGCATTTT